Presented here are 26 T cell receptor beta chains from one specimen sequenced in a study of patients and donors after allogeneic stem cell transplantation. TCRdb reanalysed the RT-PCR reads using MiXCR and keeps one entry per CDR3 protein. The sample holds 920,000 or so distinct CDR3 sequences; 15% to 20% are singletons and the top ten take roughly 6%. The source material was blood, either unsorted or a sorted T cell fraction (not recorded which). The receptor source for this set is a human donor who was either an allogeneic HSCT recipient or a stem cell or donor lymphocyte infusion donor (not recorded which). It is not recorded whose cells these are; they may come from a transplant donor.

This clonotype was counted ten times or more. The chain combines TRBV5-8 with TRBJ2-3; TRBD1 matches at 7 bases. This CDR3 has 15 amino acids. Germline V CDR1 and CDR2: SGHTS, YDEGEE. Trimming at V came to 4 bases and at J to 3 bases, leaving 8 bases not matched to a gene. CDR3 protein: CASSQDRVKTDTQYF. DNA for the CDR3: TGTGCCAGCAGCCAAGACAGGGTGAAGACAGATACGCAGTATTTT.

In its sample, this clonotype was seen a few times. The chain is built from TRBV6-5 and TRBJ2-7, with a possible D match to TRBD2 (5 bases). This CDR3 has 16 residues. Trimming pared 4 bases from V and 2 bases from J, leaving 18 bases between. CDR1 is MNHEY and CDR2 is SVGAGI in the germline V gene. CDR3 bases: TGTGCCAGCAGTTCCCCCCGGACTGGATATACCTACGAGCAGTACTTC. Its translation: CASSSPRTGYTYEQYF.

This clonotype was counted a few times. The chain is built from TRBV4-3 and TRBJ2-7, with 8 bases aligning to TRBD1. The length of the CDR3 is 14 residues. V was clipped by 0 bases and J by 4 bases; unmatched bases: 2. In germline, CDR1 is LGHNA, CDR2 YSLEER. CDR3 protein: CASSQEQGGYEQYF. The CDR3 DNA reads TGCGCCAGCAGCCAAGAACAGGGGGGTTACGAGCAGTACTTC.

This clonotype came up many times. This chain connects TRBV12-3 or TRBV12-4 to TRBJ1-2; D uncertain. Trimming took 5 bases from V and 5 from J, leaving 6 bases between them. The CDR3 contains 11 residues. The CDR3 nucleotides read TGTGCCAGCAGTCCCAGTTATGGCTACACCTTC. Encoded protein: CASSPSYGYTF.

The V and J genes are TRBV14 and TRBJ2-1; TRBD1 aligns across 8 bases. Looked up from germline, CDR1 is SGHDN and CDR2 is FVKESK. CDR3 length equals 16 residues. V lost 1 base, J lost 4 bases, and 6 bases stayed unmatched. CDR3 nucleotides: TGTGCCAGCAGCCAAGGTCCCAGGGGGCAATACAATGAGCAGTTCTTC. This encodes CASSQGPRGQYNEQFF.

In this sample, this clonotype turned up many times. V usage is TRBV7-2 and J usage is TRBJ2-2, with D possibly TRBD2 on 6 matching bases. The germline V and J ends were trimmed by 3 bases and 2 bases, with 10 bases remaining between them. Germline V gene lookup returns CDR1 SGHTA and CDR2 FQGNSA. This CDR3 comprises 15 residues. CDR3: CASSFLAGNTGELFF. CDR3 sequence (DNA): TGTGCCAGCAGCTTTCTTGCGGGAAACACCGGGGAGCTGTTTTTT.

This clonotype was counted only a few times. This rearrangement joins TRBV25-1 to TRBJ2-7; tentatively, D is TRBD2 (6 bases). CDR1 and CDR2 from the germline V gene are MGHDK and SYGVNS. V lost 6 bases to trimming and J lost 0 bases, with 12 bases between them. This CDR3 has 14 residues. The CDR3 sequence: CASRTRDSSYEQYF. The CDR3 bases are TGTGCCAGCAGAACCCGGGACTCCTCCTACGAGCAGTACTTC.

The V call is TRBV2, the J call TRBJ2-1, with D uncertain. The CDR3 consists of 13 residues. Trimming pared 0 bases from V and 10 bases from J, leaving 10 bases between. Germline V gene data show CDR1 as SNHLY and CDR2 as FYNNEI. This CDR3 is CASSEALQAEQFF. CDR3 bases: TGTGCCAGCAGTGAAGCGCTTCAGGCCGAGCAGTTCTTC.

The chain couples TRBV21-1 to TRBJ2-3; TRBD1 was called by the table and not checked on the DNA. TRBV21-1 is a pseudogene. The CDR3 consists of 16 residues. For the CDR3, the DNA is TGTGCCAGCAGCAAGGAAGAACCCCGGGGCGAAGATACGCAGTATTTT. It encodes CASSKEEPRGEDTQYF.

The chain carries TRBV3-1 and TRBJ1-4; D ambiguous. The germline V gene encodes CDR1 LGHDT and CDR2 YNNKEL (reference sequence). V lost 4 bases and J 4 bases, leaving 19 bases between the germline ends. CDR3 length equals 17 residues. Here the CDR3 reads CASSPRELPRLNEKLFF. The CDR3 DNA follows: TGTGCCAGCAGCCCACGGGAACTCCCTCGCCTTAATGAAAAACTGTTTTTT.

This clonotype was recorded at least ten times. The gene calls are TRBV6-5 and TRBJ1-1; D may be TRBD1 (6 bases). This CDR3 is 15 amino acids long. V gave up 1 base and J gave up 0 bases, with 9 bases separating them. Germline V CDR1 and CDR2: MNHEY, SVGAGI. The CDR3 sequence: CASSYYRQVNTEAFF. CDR3 coding DNA: TGTGCCAGCAGTTACTATAGACAGGTGAACACTGAAGCTTTCTTT.

V usage is TRBV30 and J usage is TRBJ2-7; perhaps TRBD2 as D (5 bases). Trimming left V 2 bases short and J 7 bases short, with 9 bases between. Germline values: CDR1 GTSNPN, CDR2 SVGIG (reference sequence). The CDR3 sequence is 11 residues long. DNA for the CDR3: TGTGCCTGGAGTCTATCGGGGGAGCAGTACTTC. This sequence encodes CAWSLSGEQYF.

The chain carries TRBV29-1 and TRBJ2-2; 8 bases match TRBD2. Germline V gene data show CDR1 as SQVTM and CDR2 as ANQGSEA. With V trimmed by 7 bases and J by 0 bases, 4 bases remained unmatched. The CDR3 is made up of 14 amino acids. The CDR3 DNA reads TGCAGCGCCCTCGGGGGGGCGAACACCGGGGAGCTGTTTTTT. It translates to CSALGGANTGELFF.

This clonotype came up a few times. The genes are TRBV6-2 or TRBV6-3 and TRBJ2-7, with TRBD2 matching 9 bases. The V gene end was trimmed by 5 bases and the J gene end by 2 bases; junction bases not matched to a gene: 7. Germline CDR1 is MNHEY and CDR2 is SVGEGT. There are 15 residues in the CDR3. CDR3: CASSQERGATYEQYF. The CDR3 region has the DNA TGTGCCAGCAGTCAGGAGCGGGGGGCCACCTACGAGCAGTACTTC.

The sample holds a few counts of this clonotype. The chain has TRBV6-5 and TRBJ2-5; D is uncertain. Trimming removed 7 bases at V and 7 bases at J, with 13 bases between. There are 12 residues in the CDR3. Germline values: CDR1 MNHEY, CDR2 SVGAGI. The CDR3 DNA is TGTGCCAGCACCTCACTTTCTGGGACCCAGTACTTC. Translated, it gives CASTSLSGTQYF.

This clonotype came up a few times. The chain recombines TRBV7-3 with TRBJ1-6; D remains unclear. CDR1 is SGHTA and CDR2 is FQGTGA in the germline V gene. The CDR3 runs 14 residues. The V gene lost 0 bases and the J gene lost 10 bases, with 10 bases spanning the gap. The DNA of the CDR3 is TGTGCCAGCAGCTTAACTGGGGTTTCCTCACCCCTCCACTTT. Translating gives CASSLTGVSSPLHF.

The chain recombines TRBV6-5 with TRBJ2-5; 7 bases match TRBD2. Trimming took 4 bases from V and 3 from J; bases not matched to a gene: 8. The CDR3 runs to 15 residues. Germline V gene lookup returns CDR1 MNHEY and CDR2 SVGAGI. CDR3 coding DNA: TGTGCCAGCAGTTCCCAGGGAGGGAAGGAAGAGACCCAGTACTTC. The encoded protein is CASSSQGGKEETQYF.

The sample holds a few counts of this clonotype. The chain recombines TRBV3-1 with TRBJ1-4; TRBD1 is a possible D gene (5 bases). The germline V gene has CDR1 LGHDT and CDR2 YNNKEL (reference sequence). The germline V and J ends were trimmed by 5 bases and 1 base, with 11 bases remaining between them. CDR3 length equals 15 residues. CDR3 sequence (DNA): TGTGCCAGCAGCTCTGGGACTTTAACTAATGAAAAACTGTTTTTT. Translating gives CASSSGTLTNEKLFF.

The rearrangement joins TRBV10-3 to TRBJ1-2, with 7 bases fitting TRBD1. CDR1 and CDR2 from the germline V gene are ENHRY and SYGVKD. The CDR3 totals 13 residues. With 4 bases clipped from V and 2 bases from J, the junction kept 1 base outside the gene matches. The CDR3 DNA sequence: TGTGCCATCAGTGTAGGGGGCAACTATGGCTACACCTTC. Translated, it gives CAISVGGNYGYTF.

This clonotype showed up just a few times. The chain couples TRBV6-2 or TRBV6-3 to TRBJ2-6; possibly TRBD1 for D (5 bases). Germline assignment: CDR1 MNHEY and CDR2 SVGEGT. The length of the CDR3 is 15 residues. The V gene lost 2 bases and the J gene lost 4 bases, with 9 bases spanning the gap. The CDR3 nucleotides are TGTGCCAGCAGTTACAGGGGTCTGGGGGCCAACGTCCTGACTTTC. This translates into CASSYRGLGANVLTF.

The sample holds a few counts of this clonotype. V is TRBV20-1 and J is TRBJ2-3; 8 nucleotides line up with TRBD1. The germline CDR1 and CDR2 sequences are DFQATT and SNEGSKA (reference sequence). CDR3 length: 18 amino acids. V was pared by 1 base and J by 3 bases, with 15 bases of the junction left unmatched. The CDR3 region is CSARGGGRQGLWTDTQYF. CDR3 sequence (DNA): TGCAGTGCTAGAGGGGGTGGACGACAGGGGTTGTGGACAGATACGCAGTATTTT.

The V gene is TRBV10-3, the J gene TRBJ2-5; possibly TRBD2 for D (6 bases). This CDR3 is 13 amino acids long. Trimming removed 9 bases from V and 3 bases from J, with 14 bases in between. CDR1 is ENHRY, CDR2 SYGVKD, per germline. This CDR3 reads CAIKDGRKETQYF. DNA for the CDR3: TGTGCCATTAAGGACGGGAGAAAAGAGACCCAGTACTTC.

This clonotype came up a few times. The V gene is TRBV5-1, the J gene TRBJ1-1, with 7 positions matching TRBD1. Germline V gene sequence: CDR1 SGHRS, CDR2 YFSETQ. With 4 bases clipped from V and 9 bases from J, the junction kept 15 bases outside the gene matches. This CDR3 is 15 amino acids long. The CDR3, as DNA: TGCGCCAGCAGCCTAGCTGCACCGGGACAGCGGAAAGCTTTCTTT. Translation: CASSLAAPGQRKAFF.

This clonotype was counted many times. The chain links TRBV29-1 to TRBJ2-1; D possibly corresponds to TRBD1 (6 bases). The CDR3 consists of 16 residues. The V gene's germline CDR1 is SQVTM and CDR2 ANQGSEA. V was cut by 0 bases and J by 4 bases, with 16 bases left in between. The CDR3 nucleotides are TGCAGCGTTGAAGAAAAGAGGCAGGGGCAATACAATGAGCAGTTCTTC. Encoded protein: CSVEEKRQGQYNEQFF.

The V gene is TRBV24-1, the J gene TRBJ2-1, with 11 nucleotides matching TRBD2. CDR3 length equals 20 residues. With 3 bases clipped from V and 0 bases from J, the junction kept 12 bases outside the gene matches. Germline lookup yields CDR1 KGHDR and CDR2 SFDVKD. DNA for the CDR3: TGTGCCACCAGTGATACCGGGACTAGCGGACGTAAGAGCTCCTACAATGAGCAGTTCTTC. Amino acid sequence: CATSDTGTSGRKSSYNEQFF.

There are a few counts of this clonotype. This chain joins TRBV6-1 and TRBJ2-1; TRBD2 is a possible D gene (6 bases). This CDR3 contains 16 residues. The V gene's germline CDR1 is MNHNS and CDR2 SASEGT. V lost 6 bases and J lost 4, with 19 bases in between. CDR3 loop: CASSPAGSGTYNEQFF. CDR3 in DNA: TGTGCCAGCAGCCCCGCTGGGTCCGGGACTTACAATGAGCAGTTCTTC.